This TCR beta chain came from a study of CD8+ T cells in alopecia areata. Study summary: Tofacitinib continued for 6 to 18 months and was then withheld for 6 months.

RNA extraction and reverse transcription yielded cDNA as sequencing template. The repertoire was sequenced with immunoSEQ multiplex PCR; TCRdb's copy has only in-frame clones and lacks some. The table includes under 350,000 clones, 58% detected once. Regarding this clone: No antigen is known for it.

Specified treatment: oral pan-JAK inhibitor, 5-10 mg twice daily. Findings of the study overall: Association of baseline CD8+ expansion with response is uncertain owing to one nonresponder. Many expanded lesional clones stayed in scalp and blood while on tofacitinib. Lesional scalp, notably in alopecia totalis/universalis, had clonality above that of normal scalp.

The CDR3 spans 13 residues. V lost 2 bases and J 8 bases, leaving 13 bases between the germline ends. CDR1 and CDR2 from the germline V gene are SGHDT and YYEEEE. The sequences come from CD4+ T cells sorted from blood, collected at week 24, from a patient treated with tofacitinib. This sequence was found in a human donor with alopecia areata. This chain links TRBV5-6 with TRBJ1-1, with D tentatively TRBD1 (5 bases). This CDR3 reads CASSFYSGREAFF. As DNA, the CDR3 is TGTGCCAGCAGCTTTTATTCGGGGCGCGAAGCTTTCTTT. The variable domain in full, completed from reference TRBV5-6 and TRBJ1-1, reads DAGVTQSPTHLIKTRGQQVTLRCSPKSGHDTVSWYQQALGQGPQFIFQYYEEEERQRGNFPDRFSGHQFPNYSSELNVNALLLGDSALYLCASSFYSGREAFFGQGTRLTVV.